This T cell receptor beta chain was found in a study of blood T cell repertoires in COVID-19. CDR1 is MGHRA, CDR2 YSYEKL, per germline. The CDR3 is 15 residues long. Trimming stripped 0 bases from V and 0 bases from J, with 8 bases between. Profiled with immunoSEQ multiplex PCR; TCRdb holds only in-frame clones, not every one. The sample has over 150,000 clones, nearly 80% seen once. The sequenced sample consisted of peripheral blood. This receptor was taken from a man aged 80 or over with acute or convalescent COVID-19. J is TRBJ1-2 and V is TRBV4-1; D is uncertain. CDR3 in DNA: TGCGCCAGCAGCCAAGATCCCCAGTCTAACTATGGCTACACCTTC. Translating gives CASSQDPQSNYGYTF.